The 21 T cell receptor beta chains below all came from one sample that was sequenced in a study of CD8 T cells in Susac syndrome. A quantity of roughly 0.5 to 1 ug RNA underwent reverse transcription using random hexamers. One entry per CDR3 protein results from TCRdb running MiXCR on the immunoSEQ multiplex PCR reads. The sample has under 150,000 distinct CDR3 sequences; roughly 89% are singletons. The sample comprised CD8+ T cells from PBMCs. The receptors derive from a human donor with multiple sclerosis.

The rearrangement uses TRBV2 and TRBJ2-5; D ambiguous. V dropped 2 bases and J dropped 5 bases, with 12 bases sitting between them. Germline V gene lookup returns CDR1 SNHLY and CDR2 FYNNEI. This CDR3 comprises 14 residues. The CDR3 DNA reads TGTGCCAGCAGTGAAATTACACGTTGGGAGACCCAGTACTTC. It translates to CASSEITRWETQYF.

The sample holds one count of this clonotype. The rearrangement uses TRBV4-1 and TRBJ2-3; 12 nucleotides line up with TRBD2. Looked up from germline, CDR1 is MGHRA and CDR2 is YSYEKL. CDR3 size: 16 residues. V lost 4 bases and J lost 4; bases outside the gene matches: 6. CDR3: CASSLTLAGGADTQYF. The CDR3 bases are TGCGCCAGCAGCCTTACACTAGCGGGAGGAGCAGATACGCAGTATTTT.

The V gene is TRBV24-1, the J gene TRBJ2-7; TRBD1 aligns across 8 bases. V trimming: 12 bases; J trimming: 3 bases; junction bases outside the gene matches: 6. Germline V gene sequence: CDR1 KGHDR, CDR2 SFDVKD. The CDR3 covers 12 residues. CDR3 sequence: CAARTGNYEQYF. The DNA of the CDR3 is TGTGCCGCCCGGACAGGGAACTACGAGCAGTACTTC.

CDR3 bases: TGTGCCAGCAGTTGGATCGGACAGATTAATGAAAAACTGTTTTTT. The encoded protein is CASSWIGQINEKLFF. This sequence joins TRBV6-2 or TRBV6-3 and TRBJ1-4, with D possibly matching TRBD1 (6 bases). The CDR3 is 15 residues long. V was cut by 4 bases and J by 4 bases, with 13 bases left in between. The V gene's germline CDR1 is MNHEY and CDR2 SVGEGT.

This chain uses TRBV12-3 or TRBV12-4 with TRBJ2-5; perhaps TRBD2 as D (5 bases). With 2 bases removed from V and 7 bases from J, the gap between germline ends came to 17 bases. The CDR3 extends over 15 amino acids. The CDR3 here is CASSLRVKRERTQYF. CDR3 DNA: TGTGCCAGCAGTTTAAGGGTTAAAAGGGAGAGGACCCAGTACTTC.

The chain recombines TRBV4-1 with TRBJ2-1, with a possible D match to TRBD1 (6 bases). V lost 2 bases, J lost 4 bases, and 12 bases lay in between. In germline, CDR1 is MGHRA, CDR2 YSYEKL. The CDR3 runs to 15 residues. Here the CDR3 reads CASSQFPGAYNEQFF. Here the CDR3 DNA reads TGCGCCAGCAGCCAATTTCCAGGGGCGTACAATGAGCAGTTCTTC.

The chain uses TRBV9 and TRBJ2-1, with 7 positions matching TRBD1. The V segment lost 5 bases and the J segment 9 bases; nucleotides outside the gene matches: 14. In germline, CDR1 is SGDLS, CDR2 YYNGEE. The CDR3 is 15 amino acids. For the CDR3, the DNA is TGTGCCAGCAGACCCCCCCCCACAGGGGCGGTTGAGCAGTTCTTC. Encoded protein: CASRPPPTGAVEQFF. Looking up the rest from reference TRBV9 and TRBJ2-1 gives the full variable domain: DSGVTQTPKHLITATGQRVTLRCSPRSGDLSVYWYQQSLDQGLQFLIQYYNGEERAKGNILERFSAQQFPDLHSELNLSSLELGDSALYFCASRPPPTGAVEQFFGPGTRLTVL.

V usage is TRBV19 and J usage is TRBJ2-1; D gene unclear. Trimming stripped 7 bases from V and 4 bases from J, with 14 bases between. The CDR3 loop spans 14 amino acids. Germline CDR1 reads LNHDA; CDR2 reads SQIVND (reference sequence). The CDR3 sequence: CASTEPSLYNEQFF. The CDR3, as DNA: TGTGCCAGTACCGAGCCCTCTTTATACAATGAGCAGTTCTTC.

This chain uses TRBV4-2 with TRBJ2-2; 8 bases line up with TRBD2. The V and J ends lost 2 bases and 4 bases, in that order; junction bases with no gene match: 3. Germline V gives CDR1 LGHNA, CDR2 YNFKEQ. The CDR3 consists of 15 residues. The CDR3 DNA is TGTGCCAGCAGCCAACCTAGCGGGTCCACCGGGGAGCTGTTTTTT. It is translated as CASSQPSGSTGELFF.

The chain has TRBV20-1 and TRBJ1-2, with a possible D match to TRBD1 (5 bases). This CDR3 is built from 16 residues. V was pared by 3 bases and J by 0 bases, with 17 bases between. Germline V lookup: CDR1 DFQATT, CDR2 SNEGSKA (reference sequence). CDR3 protein: CSASPGPQKANYGYTF. In nucleotides, the CDR3 is TGCAGTGCTAGCCCGGGACCACAAAAAGCTAACTATGGCTACACCTTC.

This chain connects TRBV5-1 to TRBJ1-2, with 7 bases matching TRBD1. The CDR3 has 15 amino acids. CDR1 and CDR2 from the germline V gene are SGHRS and YFSETQ. The V gene end was trimmed by 2 bases and the J gene end by 0 bases; junction bases not matched to a gene: 4. The CDR3 here is CASSFSTGPNYGYTF. The CDR3 DNA sequence: TGCGCCAGCAGCTTCTCGACAGGGCCTAACTATGGCTACACCTTC. Using reference TRBV5-1 and TRBJ1-2 for the parts outside the CDR3, the full variable domain is KAGVTQTPRYLIKTRGQQVTLSCSPISGHRSVSWYQQTPGQGLQFLFEYFSETQRNKGNFPGRFSGRQFSNSRSEMNVSTLELGDSALYLCASSFSTGPNYGYTFGSGTRLTVV.

V usage is TRBV29-1 and J usage is TRBJ2-7, with TRBD2 as a possible D gene (5 bases). V was pared by 4 bases and J by 7 bases, with 20 bases between. The germline CDR1 and CDR2 sequences are SQVTM and ANQGSEA. CDR3 length equals 14 residues. CDR3 DNA: TGCAGCGTTGTGACTACTGCGGGCTTGAGGGAGCAGTACTTC. Residues: CSVVTTAGLREQYF.

The chain has TRBV3-1 and TRBJ2-7; no clear D. From germline, CDR1 is LGHDT and CDR2 YNNKEL (reference sequence). Trimming removed 1 base from V and 4 bases from J, with 14 bases in between. This CDR3 is 15 amino acids long. This CDR3 reads CASSQGVTPPYEQYF. In DNA, the CDR3 is TGTGCCAGCAGCCAAGGGGTGACTCCCCCTTACGAGCAGTACTTC.

The chain links TRBV9 to TRBJ2-1, with TRBD2 matching over 8 bases. After removal of 3 bases from V and 7 bases from J, the junction contained 3 bases not matched to a gene. This CDR3 region has 13 residues. The germline gives CDR1 SGDLS, CDR2 YYNGEE. CDR3 protein: CASSAGTSNEQFF. The DNA for the CDR3 is TGTGCCAGCAGCGCCGGGACTAGTAATGAGCAGTTCTTC.

The chain recombines TRBV27 with TRBJ2-2; no clear D. Deletions cut 1 base from V and 6 bases from J, with 6 bases between. This CDR3 region has 13 residues. Germline V gene lookup returns CDR1 MNHEY and CDR2 SMNVEV (reference sequence). The CDR3 reads CASSLYGPGELFF. Here the CDR3 DNA reads TGTGCCAGCAGTTTATATGGCCCCGGGGAGCTGTTTTTT.

The chain recombines TRBV27 with TRBJ2-1, with D maybe TRBD1 (6 bases). Trimming stripped 6 bases from V and 2 bases from J, with 8 bases between. Per the germline V gene, CDR1 is MNHEY and CDR2 is SMNVEV (reference sequence). The CDR3 covers 13 residues. The CDR3 sequence: CASRDRTYNEQFF. The CDR3 region has the DNA TGTGCCAGCAGGGACAGAACCTACAATGAGCAGTTCTTC.

The chain couples TRBV7-8 to TRBJ2-5, with a possible D match to TRBD1 (6 bases). The CDR3 extends over 14 amino acids. V was pared by 5 bases and J by 1 base, with 11 bases between. The V gene's germline CDR1 is SGHVS and CDR2 FQNEAQ. Here the CDR3 reads CASSTLGGQETQYF. Here the CDR3 DNA reads TGTGCCAGCAGCACATTAGGGGGCCAAGAGACCCAGTACTTC.

This CDR3 reads CASTYSDTQYF. The CDR3 DNA is TGTGCCAGCACCTACAGTGATACGCAGTATTTT. J is TRBJ2-3 and V is TRBV12-3 or TRBV12-4; no reliable D call. Trimming stripped 7 bases from V and 6 bases from J, with 8 bases between. CDR3 size: 11 residues.

The chain is built from TRBV29-1 and TRBJ2-1; the D call may be TRBD1 or TRBD2 (6 bases each). V lost 4 bases, J lost 4 bases, and 11 bases lay in between. Germline lookup yields CDR1 SQVTM and CDR2 ANQGSEA. This CDR3 is built from 13 residues. CDR3 nucleotides: TGCAGCGTTGCGGGGGCACGGTACAATGAGCAGTTCTTC. Its protein product is CSVAGARYNEQFF.

This sequence joins TRBV29-1 and TRBJ2-7; D gene uncertain. V lost 3 bases and J 0 bases, leaving 6 bases between the germline ends. The CDR3 runs to 12 residues. Germline CDR1 SQVTM, CDR2 ANQGSEA. The CDR3 DNA is TGCAGCGTTGAGCTAAACTCCTACGAGCAGTACTTC. It codes for CSVELNSYEQYF.

In nucleotides, the CDR3 is TGTGCCAGCAGCCGCGTGACTAGTTCCCACGAGCAGTACTTC. Translation gives CASSRVTSSHEQYF. The rearrangement joins TRBV16 to TRBJ2-7, with D perhaps matching TRBD2 (6 bases). The CDR3 has 14 residues. Germline values: CDR1 KGHSY, CDR2 FQNENV. The germline V and J ends were trimmed by 4 bases and 5 bases, with 15 bases remaining between them.